A single T cell receptor beta chain is shown here with its context. What antigen it recognizes has not been identified. No quality values exist for individual bases; no much larger clone is one base distant. The record originates from a study of cytomegalovirus exposure and HLA in healthy donors listed by TCRdb under 2017. Notes on the research overall: In an earlier analysis of approximately 640 of the donors, approximately 300 Gb of sequence data and 117 million unique TCR beta sequences from about 179 million T cells were reported. Around 330 gigabases of sequencing data and 70 million to 95 million unique TCR sequences made up an early release that covered 500 to 650 HLA-typed donors. Among the roughly 380 genotyped donors, around 81% belonged to the genetic ancestry cluster associated with self-reported Caucasian donors. The study aimed to test whether cataloging public T cell receptors could reveal signatures of past pathogen exposure. The study profiled the T cell repertoires of some 610 subjects by immunosequencing and related them to cytomegalovirus serostatus. Along with the roughly 670-subject first cohort, a separate validation cohort of 120 different subjects was used. High-throughput TCR immunosequencing, statistical association of individual TCRs with disease status, and machine learning were combined to predict cytomegalovirus infection status. A later analysis re-examined previously published TCR beta repertoires from roughly 720 donors and added high-resolution HLA genotyping to investigate patterns of TCR occurrence. In the later analysis, no new phenotypic data were used to find candidate immune exposures; instead, reliance was placed on TCR beta sequences and their occurrence across donors. To decide whether each TCR beta V gene segment behaved as functional or pseudogenic, an earlier analysis of some 570 of the donors relied on high-throughput TCR beta sequencing. Donor age, sex, ethnicity and CMV serostatus were compiled alongside the repertoire data. A later genetic analysis used genome-wide SNP genotypes for about three fifths of the 666 donors, treating that subset as a discovery cohort. Every discovery cohort repertoire had been produced on one sequencing platform. Class I and class II HLA loci were covered by the typing at four-digit resolution. The number of donors typed differed by locus, with 629-630 for A, B, C, DRB1 and DQB1, roughly 550 for DQA1, 600 to 610 for DPA1, and roughly 450 for DPB1. Because of strong linkage in the cohort, roughly five DR-DQ haplotypes were treated as single units for association and clustering. Across some 400 genotyped donors of the cohort, an average of roughly 230,000 unique TCR beta nucleotide sequences per donor were sequenced, and around 20% of those sequences were non-productive.

The CDR1 and CDR2 encoded by the germline V gene (reference sequence) are SGHNT and YYREEE. Ends trimmed: V by 2 bases, J by 0 bases; bases unmatched to a gene: 5. Counted from cysteine to phenylalanine, this CDR3 has 16 amino acids. Here the CDR3 DNA is all that survives: 48 bases in frame from base 1. Libraries were made using the immunoSEQ multiplex PCR assay. The multiplex PCR relied on a mix of 60 forward primers for TCR Vbeta segments and 13 reverse primers for TCR Jbeta segments. The CDR3 region of rearranged TCR beta genes was amplified from genomic DNA with a multiplex PCR assay. The amplified TCR beta libraries were sequenced on the Illumina HiSeq System as 87-base-pair reads. As for the authors' bioinformatics: Across the roughly 600 repertoires, a later analysis counted 75 million to 90 million unique TCR beta chains, approximately 10 million of which were shared by at least two donors. Raw reads were error-corrected and collapsed into unique sequences by a nearest-neighbor algorithm in which closely related sequences were merged to remove PCR and sequencing errors. Alignment of CDR3 sequences to IMGT reference sequences was used to assign V, D and J gene segments. For a sequence to be retained, a match of at least six nucleotides to both a V gene segment and a J gene segment was required. A rearrangement was called productive if the CDR3 had no stop codons and remained in frame with V and J, and every other rearrangement was called non-productive. CDR3 was defined by IMGT convention, running from the second conserved V-encoded cysteine to the conserved J-encoded phenylalanine. Sequences without an unambiguous match to a single V gene segment were excluded from the earlier analysis of a few hundred of the donors. In an earlier analysis of 450 to 750 of the donors, a V segment was called functional when productive rearrangements were above 56.7%, and segregating when the standard deviation between donors exceeded 5%. A statistical classification framework was built for diagnosing cytomegalovirus status from the catalog of TCR beta chain sequences. A later analysis assigned V and J genes by comparing TCR nucleotide sequences with IMGT/GENE-DB human TR gene sequences. A later analysis assigned CDR3 sequences and most-parsimonious VDJ recombination scenarios with the TCRdist pipeline. In a later analysis, every TCR beta chain was defined by the combination of its CDR3 amino acid sequence and its V-gene family, and reads without a unique V-gene family were dropped. In a later analysis, 450 to 600 highly shared, low-generation-probability nucleotide sequences were removed to address suspected cross-contamination and a sequencing artifact. For each public chain, a later analysis derived a clonal expansion index from normalized ranks of inferred template counts within each repertoire. Generation probabilities in a later analysis came from a VDJ recombination model fitted to out-of-frame rearrangements, and those results were checked against IGoR. In a later analysis, hypergeometric tests were used to score TCR-TCR, TCR-HLA and TCR-CMV co-occurrence, with a repertoire-size bias correction applied to TCR pairs. A later analysis estimated false discovery rates by permuting HLA or CMV assignments 20 times. A later analysis grouped co-occurring TCRs with DBSCAN, adding TCRdist sequence similarity when clustering within HLA-allele-positive subsets. Co-occurrence clustering excluded repertoires with fewer than 30,000 or more than 120,000 public chains, plus five with anomalous nucleotide sharing. In its TCRdb copy, this immuneACCESS table keeps in-frame sequences only and misses some clones. Where compared with another copy, unresolved V genes explain less than half of these, and the others have no known cause. The DNA was the basis for D and trimming; V, J and clone size are from that table. This sample lists roughly 63,000 clones; roughly 77% were detected once. Of the sample, under 25% is held by the ten largest clones.

The cohort consisted of 600 or so healthy bone marrow donors. All cohort members were sampled while nominally healthy, although unrecorded immune exposures were likely present. The donor tested CMV seropositive, placing the donor among the roughly 300 seropositive members of the cohort. A peripheral blood sample was provided by each donor, and peripheral blood mononuclear cells were used for TCR beta sequencing. Genomic DNA was extracted from the blood cell samples with the Qiagen DNeasy Blood Extraction Kit. On the study overall, not on this receptor specifically: When HLA alleles, especially DR and DQ, strongly co-occurred, attributing TCR associations to individual alleles was difficult. Around 16 rarely observed V segments, including chromosome 9 orphons, were excluded from the earlier analysis of approximately 500 of the donors because counts were too low. The presence/absence analyses assumed that sequencing depth was roughly uniform across donors, and that assumption may not be true. In a later analysis, several top co-occurrence clusters were reported to appear linked to parvovirus B19, influenza, CMV and Epstein-Barr virus. Because the 87-base-pair reads could not distinguish some IMGT-functional V segments, including TRBV6-2 and TRBV6-3, those segments were excluded. In an earlier analysis of approximately 590 of the donors, most TCR beta V segments were observed in productive rearrangements about 87% or about 30% of the time, broadly matching IMGT annotations. A later analysis found that HLA-associated TCR beta chains were more clonally expanded and had lower generation probabilities than equally common non-associated chains. It was suggested by the authors that the approach could potentially be generalized to other disease states and immunological phenotypes. In a later analysis, TCR association rates were found to vary across HLA loci, with the most associated TCRs seen for DRB1 alleles and the fewest for HLA-C alleles. In a later analysis, around 15,000 TCR beta sequences were associated with specific HLA alleles at a false discovery rate of 0.05. According to a later genetic analysis, donors in an Asian-associated ancestry cluster had fewer N-insertions in productive TCRs than the roughly 700-donor mean. Cytomegalovirus status was reported to be diagnosed by the classifier with high specificity and sensitivity in both the original and validation cohorts. Correlated functional status among segregating V segments might reflect linkage disequilibrium, but an unknown experimental factor could not be ruled out. The study listed 164 TCR beta chains as associated with cytomegalovirus. For the cohort, immune exposure information was limited to CMV serostatus. Three of the identified cytomegalovirus-associated TCR beta chains were confirmed in vitro to be specific for cytomegalovirus antigens. The sequencing pipeline was judged likely to have produced a cluster of highly shared sequence variants as a technical artifact. A later genetic analysis associated a missense DCLRE1C variant with V-gene and J-gene trimming of TCR beta chains, and an independent cohort replicated the association. A further reported finding was that TCR beta sequences accurately predicted the HLA-A and HLA-B alleles for most subjects in the first cohort. Because HLA typing was missing for some donors at each locus, association tests included only the typed subset. Most CMV-associated TCR beta chains appeared to be HLA-restricted in a later analysis, and the HLA associations seemed to be driven largely by CMV exposure. Most TCR sequences were seen in very few donors, while some public TCRs were found in many individuals. Only TCR beta chains were sequenced in this cohort, and the absence of alpha or paired-chain data limited detectable features.

Rearrangement joined TRBV5-4 to TRBJ2-1; 7 of the junction bases match TRBD1. Sample: PBMCs. The sequence derives from a middle-aged woman in good health and CMV-seropositive. The nucleotide sequence is TGTGCCAGCAGCTTAGGGGGACAGCACTCCTACAATGAGCAGTTCTTC. This encodes CASSLGGQHSYNEQFF.